Sequencing of this T cell receptor (beta chain) was carried out in a study of blood T cell repertoires in COVID-19. CDR1 and CDR2 (germline): WNHNN, SYGVQD (reference sequence). With V trimmed by 4 bases and J by 4 bases, 1 base remained unmatched. This CDR3 is 13 amino acids long. The count of this clone is one. Repertoires were generated with immunoSEQ multiplex PCR, while TCRdb's copy carries only in-frame clones and drops some. The sample comprises 430,000 or so clones, 70% to 90% of which are singletons, and approximately 1.3% rests with the top ten. This chain connects TRBV10-1 to TRBJ2-4, with 7 bases identical to TRBD1. The sequencing sample was made of PBMCs or T cells enriched from blood (not recorded which). This receptor was identified in a young woman who had been exposed to COVID-19. In nucleotides, the CDR3 is TGCGCCAGCAGTGCGGGACAGAAAAACATTCAGTACTTC. This sequence encodes CASSAGQKNIQYF.